Below, 32 T cell receptor beta chains from the same sample are listed, as sequenced in a study of human T cells and chemical hapten exposure. Described time point: patch test 1, 2 weeks after DPC sensitization. This sample's treatment: therapeutic diphenylcyclopropenone sensitization with weekly scalp DPC. In TCRdb, the RACE reads were re-called with MiXCR into one record per CDR3 protein. The table shows some 110,000 distinct CDR3 sequences, with about 12% occurring only once. This material consisted of whole blood, taken in connection with sensitization to the hapten diphenylcyclopropenone (DPC). The receptors here all came from a woman in her forties or fifties with alopecia areata. Some clones in this sample may be carry-over from other donors' samples.

The genes are TRBV7-2 and TRBJ2-2; 8 nucleotides align to TRBD1. The length of the CDR3 is 16 residues. V shed 10 bases and J 4 bases; nucleotides not matched to a gene: 14. Germline-derived CDR1 and CDR2 are SGHTA and FQGNSA. The CDR3 bases are TGTGCCATCCGTACGGGACAGGCGGTCTCCACCGGGGAGCTGTTTTTT. Protein product: CAIRTGQAVSTGELFF.

This clonotype appeared a few times. This chain uses TRBV7-8 with TRBJ2-2; D gene ambiguous. The CDR3 length is 12 residues. The germline V gene has CDR1 SGHVS and CDR2 FQNEAQ. V was shortened by 5 bases and J by 7 bases, with 8 bases between the two germline ends. CDR3 sequence: CASSPELGELFF. The DNA of the CDR3 is TGTGCCAGCAGCCCTGAGCTCGGGGAGCTGTTTTTT.

The CDR3: CASSLVLGPRNEQFF. As DNA, the CDR3 is TGTGCCAGCAGTCTAGTACTAGGCCCTCGCAATGAGCAGTTCTTC. The chain is built from TRBV27 and TRBJ2-1, with a tentative D call TRBD2 (5 bases). In germline, CDR1 is MNHEY, CDR2 SMNVEV (reference sequence). V was cut by 5 bases and J by 6 bases, with 17 bases left in between. The CDR3 runs 15 residues.

This clonotype showed up many times. The V and J genes are TRBV28 and TRBJ1-2; the D is unclear. The CDR3 has 14 amino acids. V lost 3 bases and J 8 bases, leaving 16 bases between the germline ends. CDR1 and CDR2 from the germline V gene are MDHEN and SYDVKM. The CDR3 DNA is TGTGCCAGCAGTTTCAGCACGGACGGTGGGGGCTACACCTTC. Protein sequence: CASSFSTDGGGYTF.

This clonotype was recorded many times. The chain links TRBV5-1 to TRBJ2-1; 7 bases line up with TRBD1. The germline V gene has CDR1 SGHRS and CDR2 YFSETQ. CDR3 length: 15 residues. Trimming at V came to 1 base and at J to 6 bases, leaving 7 bases not matched to a gene. The CDR3 coding sequence is TGCGCCAGCAGCTTGCTGGGACAGACTATCAATGAGCAGTTCTTC. Its translation: CASSLLGQTINEQFF. The full variable domain, rest sourced from reference TRBV5-1 and TRBJ2-1, is KAGVTQTPRYLIKTRGQQVTLSCSPISGHRSVSWYQQTPGQGLQFLFEYFSETQRNKGNFPGRFSGRQFSNSRSEMNVSTLELGDSALYLCASSLLGQTINEQFFGPGTRLTVL.

This clonotype was observed a handful of times. The CDR3 DNA reads as TGTGCCAGCAGCCTTCGGGCGGCGAACACCGGGGAGCTGTTTTTT. Amino acid sequence: CASSLRAANTGELFF. The V and J genes are TRBV3-1 and TRBJ2-2; D remains ambiguous. CDR1 LGHDT and CDR2 YNNKEL come from the germline V gene (reference sequence). The CDR3 totals 15 residues. V lost 4 bases to trimming and J lost 0 bases, with 9 bases between them.

In this sample, this clonotype turned up many times. The chain has TRBV12-3 or TRBV12-4 and TRBJ2-3; D gene uncertain. V was trimmed by 10 bases and J by 0 bases, leaving 11 bases between them. The CDR3 is made up of 13 amino acids. CDR3 region: CATIRGSTDTQYF. The CDR3 nucleotides read TGTGCCACCATACGAGGAAGCACAGATACGCAGTATTTT.

This clonotype appeared many times. This chain uses TRBV28 with TRBJ1-1, with D unresolved. The V and J ends lost 5 bases and 1 base respectively, with 14 bases between them. Per the germline V gene, CDR1 is MDHEN and CDR2 is SYDVKM. The CDR3 runs 15 residues. The CDR3 DNA follows: TGTGCCAGCAGTCCCAATTGGATAACGAACACTGAAGCTTTCTTT. Translating it yields CASSPNWITNTEAFF.

The CDR3 nucleotides read TGTGCCAGCAGCCTATATGGAAGCTACACCTTC. It codes for CASSLYGSYTF. The chain recombines TRBV9 with TRBJ1-2; D not resolved. The germline gives CDR1 SGDLS, CDR2 YYNGEE. The CDR3 extends over 11 amino acids. Trimming removed 4 bases at V and 9 bases at J, with 10 bases between.

This clonotype turned up a few times. The V and J genes are TRBV6-5 and TRBJ2-1; 12 bases map to TRBD2. With 5 bases clipped from V and 10 bases from J, the junction kept 9 bases outside the gene matches. The CDR3 covers 15 residues. Germline V gene lookup returns CDR1 MNHEY and CDR2 SVGAGI. The CDR3 bases are TGTGCCAGCAGTCAAAGACTAGCGGGAGATCGGGAGCAGTTCTTC. Residues: CASSQRLAGDREQFF.

The chain couples TRBV20-1 to TRBJ2-1; the D is unclear. V shed 1 base and J shed 9 bases, with 13 bases lying between them. The CDR3 spans 13 residues. Germline values: CDR1 DFQATT, CDR2 SNEGSKA (reference sequence). The CDR3 loop is CSARVPYIGEQFF. CDR3 coding DNA: TGCAGTGCTAGAGTTCCGTACATCGGTGAGCAGTTCTTC.

This clonotype was seen only a few times. This chain links TRBV5-1 with TRBJ1-2; D ambiguous. Germline assignment: CDR1 SGHRS and CDR2 YFSETQ. V dropped 4 bases and J dropped 4 bases, with 17 bases sitting between them. This CDR3 region has 15 residues. The CDR3 sequence: CASSPAGPARYGYTF. DNA of the CDR3: TGCGCCAGCAGCCCCGCGGGCCCCGCCCGCTATGGCTACACCTTC.

About this clonotype itself: A clone one base away is much larger, so this may be a read error. The chain couples TRBV7-8 to TRBJ2-2, with D perhaps matching TRBD2 (6 bases). The CDR3 covers 19 residues. Germline V CDR1 and CDR2: SGHVS, FQNEAQ. Trimming stripped 1 base from V and 7 bases from J, with 25 bases between. The CDR3 protein is CASSLGRGTCGTFIGELFF. CDR3 coding DNA: TGTGCCAGCAGCTTAGGACGGGGGACTTGCGGGACTTTTATCGGGGAGCTGTTTTTT.

The table lists this clonotype with many counts. The chain joins TRBV7-2 to TRBJ1-2; no clear D gene. The V gene's germline CDR1 is SGHTA and CDR2 FQGNSA. The CDR3 runs 12 residues. Trimming removed 4 bases from V and 8 bases from J, with 11 bases in between. The CDR3 DNA follows: TGTGCCAGCAGCTCAATAACTAGAGGCTACACCTTC. Its translation: CASSSITRGYTF.

This chain connects TRBV9 to TRBJ2-1, with D possibly being TRBD1 (5 bases). Deletions cut 4 bases from V and 5 bases from J, with 13 bases between. CDR1 SGDLS and CDR2 YYNGEE come from the germline V gene. This CDR3 has 14 residues. The CDR3 is CASSSITGHNEQFF. The CDR3 DNA is TGTGCCAGCAGCTCAATCACAGGTCACAATGAGCAGTTCTTC. Full variable domain (outside the CDR3, taken from reference TRBV9 and TRBJ2-1): DSGVTQTPKHLITATGQRVTLRCSPRSGDLSVYWYQQSLDQGLQFLIQYYNGEERAKGNILERFSAQQFPDLHSELNLSSLELGDSALYFCASSSITGHNEQFFGPGTRLTVL.

The chain recombines TRBV2 with TRBJ2-4; D ambiguous. The V gene's germline CDR1 is SNHLY and CDR2 FYNNEI. The CDR3 is 16 amino acids. Trimming left V 1 base short and J 8 bases short, with 18 bases between. CDR3: CASSEGPATLPHIQYF. DNA for the CDR3: TGTGCCAGCAGTGAAGGTCCTGCCACGCTCCCTCACATTCAGTACTTC.

This clonotype was seen only a few times. The CDR3 reads CASSNRGSSNTGELFF. CDR3 in DNA: TGTGCCAGCAGCAATAGAGGGTCTAGCAACACCGGGGAGCTGTTTTTT. The rearrangement uses TRBV3-1 and TRBJ2-2, with D perhaps matching TRBD2 (5 bases). The CDR3 length is 16 residues. V was cut by 5 bases and J by 2 bases, with 15 bases left in between. Germline CDR1 LGHDT, CDR2 YNNKEL (reference sequence).

This clonotype turned up a few times. The rearrangement links TRBV18 to TRBJ1-1; D gene unclear. CDR1 and CDR2 (germline): KGHSH, LQKENI. The CDR3 covers 15 residues. Deletions cut 2 bases from V and 1 base from J, with 11 bases between. The DNA of the CDR3 is TGTGCCAGCTCACCAGGGGTCAACACGAACACTGAAGCTTTCTTT. Amino acid sequence: CASSPGVNTNTEAFF.

The chain carries TRBV20-1 and TRBJ2-3; D gene uncertain. V gave up 8 bases and J gave up 2 bases, with 14 bases separating them. Per germline, CDR1 DFQATT and CDR2 SNEGSKA (reference sequence). This CDR3 contains 13 residues. CDR3 coding DNA: TGCAGTACTGAGTTTGGGGACACAGATACGCAGTATTTT. Protein sequence: CSTEFGDTDTQYF.

V is TRBV11-2 and J is TRBJ2-7; D not resolved. The CDR3 is made up of 15 amino acids. V lost 5 bases to trimming and J lost 3 bases, with 17 bases between them. Per germline, CDR1 SGHAT and CDR2 FQNNGV. The CDR3 is CASSLEHGLGYEQYF. CDR3 bases: TGTGCCAGCAGCCTCGAACATGGTCTGGGCTACGAGCAGTACTTC. The full variable domain, completed using reference TRBV11-2 and TRBJ2-7, is EAGVAQSPRYKIIEKRQSVAFWCNPISGHATLYWYQQILGQGPKLLIQFQNNGVVDDSQLPKDRFSAERLKGVDSTLKIQPAKLEDSAVYLCASSLEHGLGYEQYFGPGTRLTVT.

This chain joins TRBV6-5 and TRBJ1-5; D not certain. V gave up 6 bases and J gave up 5 bases, with 17 bases separating them. The CDR3 has 15 amino acids. Germline values: CDR1 MNHEY, CDR2 SVGAGI. CDR3 DNA sequence: TGTGCCAGCAGCTCGGACTTAGGTGGTGATCAGCCCCAGCATTTT. Translated: CASSSDLGGDQPQHF.

The chain recombines TRBV11-3 with TRBJ2-5; no definite D call. V was pared by 4 bases and J by 4 bases, with 7 bases between. There are 12 residues in the CDR3. The germline V gene encodes CDR1 SGHNT and CDR2 YENEEA. The CDR3 nucleotides read TGTGCCAGCAGCTCCACATCAGAGACCCAGTACTTC. Residues: CASSSTSETQYF. Full variable domain (missing parts from reference TRBV11-3 and TRBJ2-5): EAGVVQSPRYKIIEKKQPVAFWCNPISGHNTLYWYLQNLGQGPELLIRYENEEAVDDSQLPKDRFSAERLKGVDSTLKIQPAELGDSAVYLCASSSTSETQYFGPGTRLLVL.

The chain combines TRBV20-1 with TRBJ1-5; D uncertain. This CDR3 contains 14 residues. CDR1 DFQATT and CDR2 SNEGSKA come from the germline V gene (reference sequence). With 1 base removed from V and 7 bases from J, the gap between germline ends came to 14 bases. In nucleotides, the CDR3 is TGCAGTGCTAGAGTGGCCTCGAGGGCCCAGCCCCAGCATTTT. As protein: CSARVASRAQPQHF.

This clonotype was seen more than once but under ten times. CDR3 in amino acids: CASSRGTSGRAAKNIQYF. The CDR3 region has the DNA TGTGCCAGCAGTCGCGGGACTAGCGGGAGGGCAGCCAAAAACATTCAGTACTTC. The rearrangement joins TRBV28 to TRBJ2-4; 16 bases map to TRBD2. Losses at the gene ends were 5 bases for V and 0 bases for J; bases not matched to a gene: 4. CDR1 and CDR2 (germline): MDHEN, SYDVKM. The CDR3 runs 18 residues. Full variable domain (outside the CDR3, taken from reference TRBV28 and TRBJ2-4): DVKVTQSSRYLVKRTGEKVFLECVQDMDHENMFWYRQDPGLGLRLIYFSYDVKMKEKGDIPEGYSVSREKKERFSLILESASTNQTSMYLCASSRGTSGRAAKNIQYFGAGTRLSVL.

The chain carries TRBV29-1 and TRBJ1-6, with 7 bases matching TRBD1. This CDR3 region has 14 residues. Per germline, CDR1 SQVTM and CDR2 ANQGSEA. The trim removed 5 bases at V and 7 bases at J, leaving 8 bases unmatched. The CDR3 region is CSVIWDRVNSPLHF. The CDR3 region has the DNA TGCAGCGTTATTTGGGACAGAGTAAATTCACCCCTCCACTTT.

This clonotype occurred a few times. V gene TRBV29-1 combines with J gene TRBJ2-3; possibly TRBD2 for D (6 bases). Trimming took off 4 bases at V and 8 bases at J, with 13 bases between the two ends. This CDR3 has 12 amino acids. Germline values: CDR1 SQVTM, CDR2 ANQGSEA. The CDR3 DNA reads as TGCAGCGTTGTTACTAGCTATGGTACGCAGTATTTT. Its translation is CSVVTSYGTQYF.

This clonotype was detected a few times. V gene TRBV2 combines with J gene TRBJ1-1, with TRBD1 matching 10 bases. The CDR3 runs to 13 residues. CDR1 is SNHLY and CDR2 is FYNNEI in the germline V gene. Unmatched junction bases numbered 6, after V lost 8 bases and J lost 6 bases. CDR3 amino acids: CASGGQGIAEAFF. CDR3 bases: TGTGCCAGCGGGGGACAGGGGATCGCTGAAGCTTTCTTT.

V gene TRBV29-1 combines with J gene TRBJ2-7; a possible D gene is TRBD2 (5 bases). CDR3 length equals 13 residues. The V and J ends lost 2 bases and 5 bases respectively, with 13 bases between them. Germline CDR1 SQVTM, CDR2 ANQGSEA. DNA of the CDR3: TGCAGCGTTGAACGGACTCACCTGGACGAGCAGTACTTC. Amino acids: CSVERTHLDEQYF.

This clonotype was recorded at least ten times. The chain couples TRBV11-2 to TRBJ2-7, with D maybe TRBD2 (7 bases). In germline, CDR1 is SGHAT, CDR2 FQNNGV. The V end lost 3 bases, the J end lost 2 bases, and 20 bases lay between the germline ends. The CDR3 contains 17 residues. CDR3: CASSFGGEGHDTYEQYF. CDR3 DNA: TGTGCCAGCAGCTTTGGGGGGGAGGGACATGACACCTACGAGCAGTACTTC.

CDR3 coding DNA: TGTGCCAGTACGCGGGACACCGGGGAGCTGTTTTTT. Translation: CASTRDTGELFF. J is TRBJ2-2 and V is TRBV2, with D tentatively TRBD2 (5 bases). The CDR3 extends over 12 amino acids. Germline lookup yields CDR1 SNHLY and CDR2 FYNNEI. V was trimmed by 9 bases and J by 3 bases, leaving 8 bases between them.

This clonotype is medium-sized in the sample. V and J are TRBV29-1 and TRBJ1-1; weak D call: TRBD1 (5 bases). The CDR3 spans 13 residues. Germline lookup yields CDR1 SQVTM and CDR2 ANQGSEA. Trimming cost V 3 bases and J 4 bases, with 12 bases left between them. Here the CDR3 reads CSVDPGQSTEAFF. The CDR3 coding sequence is TGCAGCGTTGACCCAGGGCAAAGCACTGAAGCTTTCTTT.

This clonotype was detected only a few times. This chain connects TRBV4-2 to TRBJ2-6; 8 bases align to TRBD1. The germline V gene encodes CDR1 LGHNA and CDR2 YNFKEQ. V shed 0 bases and J 0 bases; nucleotides not matched to a gene: 10. The CDR3 consists of 20 residues. The DNA for the CDR3 is TGTGCCAGCAGCCAAGATCCTCGACAGGGGACTCCCTCTGGGGCCAACGTCCTGACTTTC. The encoded protein is CASSQDPRQGTPSGANVLTF.